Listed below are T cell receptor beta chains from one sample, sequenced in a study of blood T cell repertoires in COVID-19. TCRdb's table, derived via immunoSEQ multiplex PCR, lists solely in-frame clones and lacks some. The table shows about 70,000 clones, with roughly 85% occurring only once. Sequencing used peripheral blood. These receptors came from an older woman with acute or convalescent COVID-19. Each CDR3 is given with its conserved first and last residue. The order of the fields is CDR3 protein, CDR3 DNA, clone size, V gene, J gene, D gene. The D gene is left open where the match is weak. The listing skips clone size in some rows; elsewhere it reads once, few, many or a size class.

CDR3: CASSQLGREGLLYNEQFF; DNA: TGTGCCAGCAGCCAGTTGGGGCGGGAGGGATTGCTTTACAATGAGCAGTTCTTC; size: NA; V: TRBV3-1/TRBV3-2; J: TRBJ2-1; D: TRBD2
CDR3: CASSRKGGTGYTF; DNA: TGTGCCAGCAGCCGAAAAGGGGGCACTGGCTACACCTTC; size: NA; V: TRBV3-1/TRBV3-2; J: TRBJ1-2; D: TRBD1
CDR3: CASSATSGRGNEQFF; DNA: TGTGCCAGCAGCGCGACTAGCGGGAGGGGCAATGAGCAGTTCTTC; size: few; V: TRBV9; J: TRBJ2-1; D: TRBD2
CDR3: CASSQGFDRPSYEQYF; DNA: TGCGCCAGCAGCCAAGGCTTTGACAGGCCCTCCTACGAGCAGTACTTC; size: NA; V: TRBV4-1; J: TRBJ2-7; D: NA
CDR3: CASSLGGLNQPQHF; DNA: TGCGCCAGCAGCTTGGGGGGGCTCAATCAGCCCCAGCATTTT; size: NA; V: TRBV5-1; J: TRBJ1-5; D: NA
CDR3: CASSLNGVYNEQFF; DNA: TGTGCCAGCAGTTTGAACGGAGTTTACAATGAGCAGTTCTTC; size: NA; V: TRBV27; J: TRBJ2-1; D: NA
CDR3: CAISEESGRANEQFF; DNA: TGTGCCATCAGTGAGGAGAGCGGGAGGGCCAATGAGCAGTTCTTC; size: once; V: TRBV10-3; J: TRBJ2-1; D: TRBD2
CDR3: CASRTSGGPLSYEQYF; DNA: TGTGCCAGCAGGACTAGCGGGGGGCCCCTCTCCTACGAGCAGTACTTC; size: once; V: TRBV28; J: TRBJ2-7; D: TRBD2
CDR3: CATSRDWPGLFVGNQPQHF; DNA: TGTGCCACCAGCAGAGATTGGCCAGGGCTCTTTGTTGGCAATCAGCCCCAGCATTTT; size: NA; V: TRBV15; J: TRBJ1-5; D: NA
CDR3: CASSLAAGGSYEQYF; DNA: TGTGCCAGCAGTTTAGCGGCAGGGGGTTCCTACGAGCAGTACTTC; size: NA; V: TRBV28; J: TRBJ2-7; D: TRBD1
CDR3: CASSFTPSPDSPLHF; DNA: TGTGCCAGCAGTTTCACTCCTAGTCCTGATTCACCCCTCCACTTT; size: NA; V: TRBV27; J: TRBJ1-6; D: NA